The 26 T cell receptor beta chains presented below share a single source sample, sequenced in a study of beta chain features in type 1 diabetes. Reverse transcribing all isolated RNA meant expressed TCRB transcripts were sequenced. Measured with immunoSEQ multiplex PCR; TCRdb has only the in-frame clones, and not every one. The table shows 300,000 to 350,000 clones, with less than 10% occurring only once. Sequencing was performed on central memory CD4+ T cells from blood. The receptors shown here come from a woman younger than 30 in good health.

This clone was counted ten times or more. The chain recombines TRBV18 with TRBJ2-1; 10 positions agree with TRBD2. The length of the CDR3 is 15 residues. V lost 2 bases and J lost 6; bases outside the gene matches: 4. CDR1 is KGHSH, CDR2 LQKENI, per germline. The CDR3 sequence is CASSPKREGFNEQFF. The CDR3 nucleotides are TGTGCCAGCTCACCAAAGCGGGAGGGGTTCAATGAGCAGTTCTTC.

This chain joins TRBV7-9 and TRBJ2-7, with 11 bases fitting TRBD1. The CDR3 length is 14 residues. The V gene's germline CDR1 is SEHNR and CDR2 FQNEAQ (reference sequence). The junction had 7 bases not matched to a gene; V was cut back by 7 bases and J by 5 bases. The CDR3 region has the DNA TGTGCCAGCACCAGGACAGGGGGCATGAACGAGCAGTACTTC. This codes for CASTRTGGMNEQYF.

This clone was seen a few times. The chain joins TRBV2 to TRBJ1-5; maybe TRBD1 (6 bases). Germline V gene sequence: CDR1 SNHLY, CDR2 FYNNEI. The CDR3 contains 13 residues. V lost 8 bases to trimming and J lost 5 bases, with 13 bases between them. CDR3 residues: CASVRDNYQPQHF. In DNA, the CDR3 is TGTGCCAGCGTCCGGGACAATTATCAGCCCCAGCATTTT.

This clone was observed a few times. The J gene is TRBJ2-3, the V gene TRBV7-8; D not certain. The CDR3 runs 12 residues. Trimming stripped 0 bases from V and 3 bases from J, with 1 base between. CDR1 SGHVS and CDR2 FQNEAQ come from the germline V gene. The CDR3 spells CASSLATDTQYF. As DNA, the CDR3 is TGTGCCAGCAGCTTAGCTACAGATACGCAGTATTTT.

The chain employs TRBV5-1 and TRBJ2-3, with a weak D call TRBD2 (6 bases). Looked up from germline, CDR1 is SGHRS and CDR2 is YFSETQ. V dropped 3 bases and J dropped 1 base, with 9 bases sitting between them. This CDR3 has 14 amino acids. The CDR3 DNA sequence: TGCGCCAGCAGCTCCGGGACTGGCACAGATACGCAGTATTTT. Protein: CASSSGTGTDTQYF. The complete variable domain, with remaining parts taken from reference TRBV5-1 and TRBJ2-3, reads KAGVTQTPRYLIKTRGQQVTLSCSPISGHRSVSWYQQTPGQGLQFLFEYFSETQRNKGNFPGRFSGRQFSNSRSEMNVSTLELGDSALYLCASSSGTGTDTQYFGPGTRLTVL.

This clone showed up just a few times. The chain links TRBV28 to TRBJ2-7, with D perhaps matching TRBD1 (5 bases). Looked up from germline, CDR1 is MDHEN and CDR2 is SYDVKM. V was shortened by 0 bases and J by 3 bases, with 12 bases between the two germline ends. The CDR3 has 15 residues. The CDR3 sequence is CASSLWLGQGYEQYF. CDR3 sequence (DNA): TGTGCCAGCAGTTTATGGTTAGGGCAGGGCTACGAGCAGTACTTC.

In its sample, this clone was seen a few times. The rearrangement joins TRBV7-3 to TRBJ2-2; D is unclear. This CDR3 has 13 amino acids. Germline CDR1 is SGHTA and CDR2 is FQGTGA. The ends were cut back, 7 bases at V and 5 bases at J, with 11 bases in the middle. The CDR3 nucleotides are TGTGCCAGCAAACCATCGACAACCGGGGAGCTGTTTTTT. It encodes CASKPSTTGELFF.

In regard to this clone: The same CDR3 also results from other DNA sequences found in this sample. CDR3 bases: TGTGCCAGCAGCTTAGTCTCCGAGCAGTTCTTC. Translating it yields CASSLVSEQFF. The chain is built from TRBV11-2 and TRBJ2-1; D is ambiguous. The CDR3 is 11 residues long. The V and J ends lost 1 base and 10 bases respectively, with 5 bases between them. CDR1 is SGHAT and CDR2 is FQNNGV in the germline V gene.

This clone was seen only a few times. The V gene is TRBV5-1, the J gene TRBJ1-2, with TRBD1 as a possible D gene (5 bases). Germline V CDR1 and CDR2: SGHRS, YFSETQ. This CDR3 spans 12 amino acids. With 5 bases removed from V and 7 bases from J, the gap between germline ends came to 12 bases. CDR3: CASRFQGGGYTF. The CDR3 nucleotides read TGCGCCAGCAGGTTTCAGGGCGGTGGCTACACCTTC.

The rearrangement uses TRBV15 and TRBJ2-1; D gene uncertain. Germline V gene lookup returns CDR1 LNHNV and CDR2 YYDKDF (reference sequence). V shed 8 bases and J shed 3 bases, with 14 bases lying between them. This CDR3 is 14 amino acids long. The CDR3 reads CATVNGRYYNEQFF. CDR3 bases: TGTGCCACCGTTAATGGCCGGTACTACAATGAGCAGTTCTTC. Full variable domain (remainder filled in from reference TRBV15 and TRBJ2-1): DAMVIQNPRYQVTQFGKPVTLSCSQTLNHNVMYWYQQKSSQAPKLLFHYYDKDFNNEADTPDNFQSRRPNTSFCFLDIRSPGLGDTAMYLCATVNGRYYNEQFFGPGTRLTVL.

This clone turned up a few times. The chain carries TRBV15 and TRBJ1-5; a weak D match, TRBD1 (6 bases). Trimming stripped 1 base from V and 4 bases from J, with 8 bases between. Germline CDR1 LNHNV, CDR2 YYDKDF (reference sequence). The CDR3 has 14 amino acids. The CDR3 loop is CATSRGTANQPQHF. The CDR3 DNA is TGTGCCACCAGCAGAGGGACAGCGAATCAGCCCCAGCATTTT.

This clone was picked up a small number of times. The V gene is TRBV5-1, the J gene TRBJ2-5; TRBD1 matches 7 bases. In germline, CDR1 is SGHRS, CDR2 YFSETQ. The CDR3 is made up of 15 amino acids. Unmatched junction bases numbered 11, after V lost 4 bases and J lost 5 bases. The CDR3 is CASSVTGEPGETQYF. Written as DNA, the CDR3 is TGCGCCAGCAGCGTCACAGGGGAGCCGGGGGAGACCCAGTACTTC.

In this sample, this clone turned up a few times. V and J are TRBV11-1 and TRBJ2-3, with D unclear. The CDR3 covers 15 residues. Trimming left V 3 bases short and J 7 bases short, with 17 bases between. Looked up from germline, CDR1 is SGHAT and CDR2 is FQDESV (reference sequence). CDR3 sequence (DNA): TGTGCCAGCAGCTTCGCTTCAGGCGGTAGCCATACGCAGTATTTT. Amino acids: CASSFASGGSHTQYF.

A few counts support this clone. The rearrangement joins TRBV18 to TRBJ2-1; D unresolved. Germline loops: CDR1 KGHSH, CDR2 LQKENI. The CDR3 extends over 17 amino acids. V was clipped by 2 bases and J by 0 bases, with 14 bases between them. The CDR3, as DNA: TGTGCCAGCTCACCAAGGAATAACCGCAACTCCTACAATGAGCAGTTCTTC. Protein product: CASSPRNNRNSYNEQFF.

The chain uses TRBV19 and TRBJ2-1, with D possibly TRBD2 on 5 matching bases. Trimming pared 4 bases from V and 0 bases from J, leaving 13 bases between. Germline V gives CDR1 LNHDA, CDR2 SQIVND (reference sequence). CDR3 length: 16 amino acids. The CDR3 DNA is TGTGCCAGTAGTAAGGGCGGACTTGCCTCCTACAATGAGCAGTTCTTC. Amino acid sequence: CASSKGGLASYNEQFF.

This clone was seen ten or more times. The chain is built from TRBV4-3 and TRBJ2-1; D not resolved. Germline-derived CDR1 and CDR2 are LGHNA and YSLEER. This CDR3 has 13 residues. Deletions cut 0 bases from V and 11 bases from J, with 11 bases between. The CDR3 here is CASSQDGLHKQFF. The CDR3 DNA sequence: TGCGCCAGCAGCCAAGACGGCCTGCACAAGCAGTTCTTC.

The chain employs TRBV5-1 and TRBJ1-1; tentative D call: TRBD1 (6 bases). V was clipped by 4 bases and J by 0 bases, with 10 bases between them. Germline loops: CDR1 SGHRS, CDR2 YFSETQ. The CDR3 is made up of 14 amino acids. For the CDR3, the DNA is TGCGCCAGCAGCACAGGGTCCATGAACACTGAAGCTTTCTTT. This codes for CASSTGSMNTEAFF.

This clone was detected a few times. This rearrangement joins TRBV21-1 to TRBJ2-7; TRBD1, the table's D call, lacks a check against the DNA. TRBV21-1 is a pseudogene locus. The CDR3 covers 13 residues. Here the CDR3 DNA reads TGTGCCAGCAGCACCTACAGGGGTTACGAGCAGTACTTC. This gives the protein CASSTYRGYEQYF.

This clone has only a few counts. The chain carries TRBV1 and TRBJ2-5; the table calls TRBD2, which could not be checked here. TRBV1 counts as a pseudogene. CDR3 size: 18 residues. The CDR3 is CTSSQGGSQREGRETQYF. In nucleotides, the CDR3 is TGCACCAGCAGCCAAGGAGGTAGCCAGCGGGAGGGTAGGGAGACCCAGTACTTC.

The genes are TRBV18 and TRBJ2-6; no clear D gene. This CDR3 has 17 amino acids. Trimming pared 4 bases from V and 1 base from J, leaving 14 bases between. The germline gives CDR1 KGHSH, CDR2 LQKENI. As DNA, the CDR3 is TGTGCCAGCTCACTACAGTGGTCGGATTCTGGGGCCAACGTCCTGACTTTC. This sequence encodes CASSLQWSDSGANVLTF.

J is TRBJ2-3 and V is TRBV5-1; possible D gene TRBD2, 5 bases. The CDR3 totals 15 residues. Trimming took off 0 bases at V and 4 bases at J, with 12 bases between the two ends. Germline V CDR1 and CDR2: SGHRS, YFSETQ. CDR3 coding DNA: TGCGCCAGCAGCTTGGCCGGGATGGGTTCAGATACGCAGTATTTT. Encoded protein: CASSLAGMGSDTQYF.

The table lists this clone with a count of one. The CDR3, as DNA: TGTGCCACGCGCTTGGGAAGGGAGGGGACCCAGTACTTC. Protein product: CATRLGREGTQYF. The chain couples TRBV7-2 to TRBJ2-5; 7 nucleotides line up with TRBD2. V gave up 10 bases and J gave up 7 bases; unmatched junction bases: 12. This CDR3 comprises 13 residues. Per germline, CDR1 SGHTA and CDR2 FQGNSA.

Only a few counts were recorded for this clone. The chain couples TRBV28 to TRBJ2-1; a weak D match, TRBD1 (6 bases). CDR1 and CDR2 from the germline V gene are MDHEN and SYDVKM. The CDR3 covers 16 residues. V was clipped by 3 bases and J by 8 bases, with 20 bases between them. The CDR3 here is CASSFRLGGNKDEQFF. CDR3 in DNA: TGTGCCAGCAGTTTCAGGCTAGGGGGAAACAAAGATGAGCAGTTCTTC.

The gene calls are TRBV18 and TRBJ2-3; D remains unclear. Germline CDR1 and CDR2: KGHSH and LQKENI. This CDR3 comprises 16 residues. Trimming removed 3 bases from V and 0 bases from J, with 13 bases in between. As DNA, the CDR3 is TGTGCCAGCTCACCGCCTACTCTCTCTAGCACAGATACGCAGTATTTT. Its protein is CASSPPTLSSTDTQYF.

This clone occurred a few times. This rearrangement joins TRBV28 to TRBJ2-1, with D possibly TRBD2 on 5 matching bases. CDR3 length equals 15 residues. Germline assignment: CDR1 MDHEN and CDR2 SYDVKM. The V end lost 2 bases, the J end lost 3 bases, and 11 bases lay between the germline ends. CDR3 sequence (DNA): TGTGCCAGCAGTTTAGTTAACGGGGTCTACAATGAGCAGTTCTTC. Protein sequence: CASSLVNGVYNEQFF. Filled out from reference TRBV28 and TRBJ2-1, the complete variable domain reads DVKVTQSSRYLVKRTGEKVFLECVQDMDHENMFWYRQDPGLGLRLIYFSYDVKMKEKGDIPEGYSVSREKKERFSLILESASTNQTSMYLCASSLVNGVYNEQFFGPGTRLTVL.

CDR3 residues: CASSLTGEGYEQYF. The DNA for the CDR3 is TGTGCCAGCAGTTTGACAGGGGAGGGCTACGAGCAGTACTTC. The V gene is TRBV28, the J gene TRBJ2-5, with D perhaps TRBD1 (8 bases). The J call may be incorrect, as the DNA end agrees better with TRBJ2-7. CDR3 length: 14 amino acids. Per the germline V gene, CDR1 is MDHEN and CDR2 is SYDVKM.